Sequencing of this TCR beta chain was carried out in a study of cytomegalovirus exposure and HLA in healthy donors. Whole-study context: The 100 to 150 validation repertoires matched the roughly 670 first-cohort repertoires in platform, a later analysis reported. Findings of the study overall: Rare TCR sequences dominated, though some public TCRs recurred in many donors. The authors listed around 150 TCR beta chains as cytomegalovirus-associated. The tendency of first-cohort TCR clusters to co-occur in the 120 or so validation repertoires was the finding of a later analysis.

In the case of this clone: No antigen is known for it.

The repertoire was sequenced with immunoSEQ multiplex PCR; TCRdb's copy has only in-frame clones and lacks some. Found here are roughly 330,000 clones, about nine tenths of them singletons; the top ten hold 1% to 1.5%. Sequenced input: PBMCs. This sequence originates from a woman aged 30 to 39 in good health and CMV-seropositive.

The CDR3 sequence is CASGGLTSSYNEQFF. As DNA, the CDR3 is TGTGCCAGCGGCGGACTTACGAGCTCCTACAATGAGCAGTTCTTC. V usage is TRBV6-5 and J usage is TRBJ2-1, with D possibly matching TRBD2 (5 bases). This CDR3 spans 15 amino acids. V lost 8 bases to trimming and J lost 0 bases, with 14 bases between them. Looked up from germline, CDR1 is MNHEY and CDR2 is SVGAGI.